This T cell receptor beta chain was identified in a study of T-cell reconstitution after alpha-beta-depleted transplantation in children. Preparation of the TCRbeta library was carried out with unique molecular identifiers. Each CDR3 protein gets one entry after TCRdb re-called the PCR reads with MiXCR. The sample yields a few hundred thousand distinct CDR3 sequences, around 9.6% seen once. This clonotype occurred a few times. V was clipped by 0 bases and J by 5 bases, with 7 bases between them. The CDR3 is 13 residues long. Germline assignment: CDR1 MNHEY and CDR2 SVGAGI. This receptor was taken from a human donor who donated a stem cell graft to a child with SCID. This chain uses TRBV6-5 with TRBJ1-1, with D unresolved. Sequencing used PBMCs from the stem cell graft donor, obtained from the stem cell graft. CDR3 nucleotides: TGTGCCAGCAGTTACTCGGAGGGTACTGAAGCTTTCTTT. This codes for CASSYSEGTEAFF.